This record covers a single T cell receptor beta chain. Its antigen is unknown. The data originate from a study of OX40 agonist ivuxolimab in advanced cancers. The wider study: Those treated in dose escalation had hepatocellular carcinoma, melanoma, renal cell cancer or head and neck cancer. Participants, 70% to 90% male, averaged approximately 56 years of age, ranging from roughly 23 to 80. Anti-PD-1, anti-PD-L1 or anti-CTLA-4 therapy given earlier was allowed, and approximately 40% had some. Study-level points and caveats: At 0.1 to 3.0 mg/kg, clonal expansion of CD4+ and CD8+ blood T cells had occurred by week 6.

V gave up 0 bases and J gave up 7 bases; unmatched junction bases: 13. CDR1 and CDR2 (germline): SGDLS, YYNGEE. This CDR3 spans 18 amino acids. Produced via immunoSEQ multiplex PCR; TCRdb's table is partial and in-frame only. The table shows fewer than 80,000 clones, with 80% to 90% occurring only once. The chain joins TRBV9 to TRBJ2-2, with 9 bases aligning to TRBD2. The specimen comprised CD4+ or CD8+ T cells sorted from blood, sampled in a trial of the OX40 agonist ivuxolimab. The source of this sequence is an adult with an advanced solid tumor such as melanoma, head and neck, liver or kidney cancer. CDR3 DNA sequence: TGTGCCAGCAGCGTAGCTACGAGAGTAGCGGGAGAGGTCGGGGAGCTGTTTTTT. It is translated as CASSVATRVAGEVGELFF.